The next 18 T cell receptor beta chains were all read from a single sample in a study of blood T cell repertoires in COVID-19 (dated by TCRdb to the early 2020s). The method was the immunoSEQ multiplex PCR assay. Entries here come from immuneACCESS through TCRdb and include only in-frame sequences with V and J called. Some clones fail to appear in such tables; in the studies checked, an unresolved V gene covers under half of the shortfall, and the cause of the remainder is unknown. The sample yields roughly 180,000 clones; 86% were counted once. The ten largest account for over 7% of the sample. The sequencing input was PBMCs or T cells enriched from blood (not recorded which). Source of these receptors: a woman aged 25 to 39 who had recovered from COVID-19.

The CDR3 DNA follows: TGTGCCAGCAGCACCGGGACTAGCGGAGGCACCGGGGAGCTGTTTTTT. It translates to CASSTGTSGGTGELFF. The chain is built from TRBV7-9 and TRBJ2-2; 11 nucleotides align to TRBD2. Germline V gives CDR1 SEHNR, CDR2 FQNEAQ (reference sequence). This CDR3 is 16 amino acids long. V lost 5 bases to trimming and J lost 4 bases; unmatched junction nucleotides: 6.

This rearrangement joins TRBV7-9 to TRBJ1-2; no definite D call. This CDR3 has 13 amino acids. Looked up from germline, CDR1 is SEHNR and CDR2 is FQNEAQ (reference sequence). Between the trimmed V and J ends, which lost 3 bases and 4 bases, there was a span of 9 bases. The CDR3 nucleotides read TGTGCCAGCAGCTTCGGGGAGGGCTATGGCTACACCTTC. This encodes CASSFGEGYGYTF.

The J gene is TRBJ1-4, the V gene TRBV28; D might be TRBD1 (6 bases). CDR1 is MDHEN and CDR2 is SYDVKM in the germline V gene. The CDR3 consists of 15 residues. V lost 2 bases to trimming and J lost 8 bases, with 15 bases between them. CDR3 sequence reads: CASSLEAGVEEKLFF. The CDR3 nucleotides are TGTGCCAGCAGTTTAGAGGCAGGGGTAGAGGAAAAACTGTTTTTT.

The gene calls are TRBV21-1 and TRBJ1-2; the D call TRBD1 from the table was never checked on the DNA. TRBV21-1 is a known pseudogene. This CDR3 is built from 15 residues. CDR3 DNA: TGTGCCAGCAGCAAAGGGACAGGGCGTGTTAGGGACTACACCTTC. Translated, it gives CASSKGTGRVRDYTF.

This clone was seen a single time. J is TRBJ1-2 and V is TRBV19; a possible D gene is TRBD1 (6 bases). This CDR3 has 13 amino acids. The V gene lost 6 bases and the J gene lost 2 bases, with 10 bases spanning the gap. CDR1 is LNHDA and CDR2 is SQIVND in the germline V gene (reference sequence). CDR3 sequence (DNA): TGTGCCAGTAGGCCAGGGGTGAACTATGGCTACACCTTC. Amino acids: CASRPGVNYGYTF.

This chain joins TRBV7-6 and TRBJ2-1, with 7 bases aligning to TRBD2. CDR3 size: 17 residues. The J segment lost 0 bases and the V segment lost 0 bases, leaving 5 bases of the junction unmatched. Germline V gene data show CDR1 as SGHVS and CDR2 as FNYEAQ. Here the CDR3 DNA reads TGTGCCAGCAGCTTAGCGTTGGGCGGGAGCTCCTACAATGAGCAGTTCTTC. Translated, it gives CASSLALGGSSYNEQFF.

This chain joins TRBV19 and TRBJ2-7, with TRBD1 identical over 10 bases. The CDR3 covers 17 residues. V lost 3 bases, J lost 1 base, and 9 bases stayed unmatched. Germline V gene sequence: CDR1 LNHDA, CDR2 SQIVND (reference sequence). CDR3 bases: TGTGCCAGTAGTATCTACGGGGGACAGGGGTATTCCTACGAGCAGTACTTC. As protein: CASSIYGGQGYSYEQYF.

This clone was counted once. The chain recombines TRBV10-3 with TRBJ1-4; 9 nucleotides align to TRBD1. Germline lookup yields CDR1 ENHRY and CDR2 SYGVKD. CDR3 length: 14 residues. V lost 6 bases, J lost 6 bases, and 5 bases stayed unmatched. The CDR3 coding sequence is TGTGCCATCAGGGACCGGGACAGGGATGAAAAACTGTTTTTT. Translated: CAIRDRDRDEKLFF.

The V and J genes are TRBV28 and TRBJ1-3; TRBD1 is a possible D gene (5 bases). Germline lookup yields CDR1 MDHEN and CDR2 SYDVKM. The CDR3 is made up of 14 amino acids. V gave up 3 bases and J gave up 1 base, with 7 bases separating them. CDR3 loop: CASSFGGSGNTIYF. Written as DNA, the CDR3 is TGTGCCAGCAGTTTCGGGGGATCTGGAAACACCATATATTTT.

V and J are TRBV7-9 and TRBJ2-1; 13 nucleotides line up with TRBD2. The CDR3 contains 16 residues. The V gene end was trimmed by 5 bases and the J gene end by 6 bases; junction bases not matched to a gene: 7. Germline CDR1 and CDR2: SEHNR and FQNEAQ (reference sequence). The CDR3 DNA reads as TGTGCCAGCAGCATACGGACTAGCGGGAGACTCAATGAGCAGTTCTTC. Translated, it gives CASSIRTSGRLNEQFF.

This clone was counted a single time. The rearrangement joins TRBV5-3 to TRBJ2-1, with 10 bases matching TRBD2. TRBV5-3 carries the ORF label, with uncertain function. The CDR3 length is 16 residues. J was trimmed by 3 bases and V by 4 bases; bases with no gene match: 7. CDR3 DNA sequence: TGTGCCAGAAGCCAAGAGCGGGAGGGATTCTACAATGAGCAGTTCTTC. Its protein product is CARSQEREGFYNEQFF.

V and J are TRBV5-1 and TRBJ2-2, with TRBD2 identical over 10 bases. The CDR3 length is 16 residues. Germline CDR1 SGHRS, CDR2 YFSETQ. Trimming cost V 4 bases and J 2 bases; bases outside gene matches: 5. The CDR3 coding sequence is TGCGCCAGCAGCGCGGGACTAGCGTTTAACACCGGGGAGCTGTTTTTT. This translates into CASSAGLAFNTGELFF.

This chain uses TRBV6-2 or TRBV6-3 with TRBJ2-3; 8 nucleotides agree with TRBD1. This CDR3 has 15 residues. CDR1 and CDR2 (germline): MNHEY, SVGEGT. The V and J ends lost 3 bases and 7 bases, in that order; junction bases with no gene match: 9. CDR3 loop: CASSYGGQGTYTQYF. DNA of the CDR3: TGTGCCAGCAGTTATGGAGGACAGGGCACGTATACGCAGTATTTT.

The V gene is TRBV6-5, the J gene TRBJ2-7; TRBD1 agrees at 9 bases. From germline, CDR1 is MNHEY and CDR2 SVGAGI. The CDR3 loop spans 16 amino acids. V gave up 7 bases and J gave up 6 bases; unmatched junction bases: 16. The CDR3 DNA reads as TGTGCCAGCACTTCCTCGCCGGGACAGGGAATCTCCGAGCAGTACTTC. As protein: CASTSSPGQGISEQYF.

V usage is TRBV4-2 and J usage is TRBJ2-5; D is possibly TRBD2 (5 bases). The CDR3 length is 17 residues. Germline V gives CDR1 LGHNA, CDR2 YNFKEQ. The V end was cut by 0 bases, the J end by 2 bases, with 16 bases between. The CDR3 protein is CASSQDQLEGWQETQYF. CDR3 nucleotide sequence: TGTGCCAGCAGCCAAGATCAACTAGAGGGTTGGCAAGAGACCCAGTACTTC.

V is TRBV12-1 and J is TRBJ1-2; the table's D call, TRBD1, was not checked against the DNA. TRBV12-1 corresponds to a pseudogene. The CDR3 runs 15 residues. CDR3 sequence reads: CASSFLDDRVYGYTF. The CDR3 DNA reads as TGTGCCAGCAGCTTTCTCGACGACAGGGTCTATGGCTACACCTTC.

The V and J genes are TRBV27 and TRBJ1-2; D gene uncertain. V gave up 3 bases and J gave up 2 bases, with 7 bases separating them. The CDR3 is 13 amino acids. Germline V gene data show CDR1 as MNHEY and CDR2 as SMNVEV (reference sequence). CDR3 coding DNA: TGTGCCAGCAGTTTGGCGGCAAACTATGGCTACACCTTC. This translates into CASSLAANYGYTF.

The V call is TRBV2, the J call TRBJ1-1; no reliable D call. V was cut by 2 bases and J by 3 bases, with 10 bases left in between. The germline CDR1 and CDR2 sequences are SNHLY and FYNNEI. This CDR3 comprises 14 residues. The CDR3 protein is CASSETDIDTEAFF. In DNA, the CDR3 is TGTGCCAGCAGTGAAACAGACATTGACACTGAAGCTTTCTTT.